Given below is one TCR beta chain in context. Its antigen is not known. 60 Vbeta and 13 Jbeta primers were used in PCR. Generated by immunoSEQ multiplex PCR, the TCRdb table keeps only in-frame clones and is missing some. The table includes some 160,000 clones, 65% to 80% detected once. The entry originates in a study of cytomegalovirus exposure and HLA in healthy donors. Findings and caveats of the study: Reportedly, fewer N-insertions than the approximately 610-donor mean appeared in an Asian-associated ancestry cluster in a later analysis. Previous analysis showed most TCR beta V segments were productive about 90% or about 30% of the time. In vitro data verified a few CMV-associated chains as specific for CMV antigens.

The CDR3 totals 15 residues. Germline assignment: CDR1 LNHDA and CDR2 SQIVND (reference sequence). J gave up 8 bases and V 3 bases, and 9 bases lay outside the gene matches. This rearrangement joins TRBV19 to TRBJ1-2, with 10 bases lining up with TRBD1. The TCR comes from a woman aged 40 to 50 in good health and CMV-seropositive. Sequenced input: PBMCs. Here the CDR3 reads CASSILGTGDDGYTF. The DNA of the CDR3 is TGTGCCAGTAGTATTCTTGGGACAGGGGACGACGGCTACACCTTC.